This T cell receptor (beta chain) was recorded in a study of shared clonotypes between healthy human individuals. For every subset, genomic DNA was evenly distributed across several immunoSEQ plates. Authors' processing steps: ImmunoSEQ supplied junction-only sequences lacking quality scores, so filtering was different. Sequencing used immunoSEQ multiplex PCR; TCRdb keeps in-frame clones, though not all of them. V and J calls and clone size are given by that table; D and trimming were obtained from the DNA. This sample yields more than 850,000 clones, of which around 78% are seen a single time; approximately 0.5% belongs to the top ten. Remarks on this clone: Its antigen is as yet unknown.

V lost 7 bases, J lost 0 bases, and 12 bases lay in between. CDR1 and CDR2 from the germline V gene are MNHEY and SMNVEV (reference sequence). The CDR3 runs to 15 residues. Findings and limits, study-wide: The represented genetic and exposure-history diversity was limited by the small number of donors.

The sequencing sample was made of memory CD4+ T cells from PBMCs. Subset given: CD45RA-negative fraction. V is TRBV27 and J is TRBJ2-2, with D perhaps being TRBD1 or TRBD2 (5 bases each). The origin of this receptor is a man younger than 35 in good health. Some clones in this sample may be carry-over from other donors' samples. CDR3 sequence (DNA): TGTGCCAGCACTCCCGGGACCGCGAACACCGGGGAGCTGTTTTTT. Encoded protein: CASTPGTANTGELFF.